This T cell receptor (beta chain) was documented in a study of T cell responses to AZD1222 COVID-19 vaccine. About this clone: Its antigen is undetermined.

V was trimmed by 6 bases and J by 4 bases, leaving 12 bases between them. From germline, CDR1 is MNHEY and CDR2 SMNVEV (reference sequence). The CDR3 spans 13 residues. Some clones are missing from TCRdb's copy, which holds only in-frame ones; the method was immunoSEQ multiplex PCR. Seen in this sample are more than 110,000 clones; the ten most common clones hold approximately 2%. Study-wide findings and caveats: Only a handful of AZD1222 recipients tested seropositive at baseline. It should be noted that donors were predominantly white British and more often female, and clonal diversity was possibly underestimated.

Sequencing was done on a sample of peripheral blood. The TCR sequence derives from an adult in good health. This sequence joins TRBV27 and TRBJ1-1, with D unresolved. The CDR3 region has the DNA TGTGCCAGCAGACGGAGTTCGGGCACTGAAGCTTTCTTT. Its translation: CASRRSSGTEAFF.